The sequence of this TCR beta chain was determined in a study of shared clonotypes between healthy human individuals. About the research overall: Aged between 18 and 49, the donors were a couple of women and three men. Regarding the study as a whole: Between several donors, naive CD4 clonotypes were shared at a level of roughly 5.5%.

With respect to this clone: Its antigen is not identified.

Libraries were prepared by immunoSEQ multiplex PCR; TCRdb keeps only in-frame clonotypes and omits some of them. The sample has 550,000 to 800,000 clones; roughly 87% are singletons. The source of this sequence is a man aged 18-30 years in good health. Some clones in this sample may be carry-over from other donors' samples. What was sequenced was memory CD8+ T cells from PBMCs. Regarding subset: CD45RO+ cells pooled with CCR7-negative TemRA cells.

CDR3 in DNA: TGTGCCAGCAGTCAGACGGGAACGAACACTGAAGCTTTCTTT. It specifies CASSQTGTNTEAFF. The chain uses TRBV16 and TRBJ1-1; D remains ambiguous. V dropped 6 bases and J dropped 1 base, with 12 bases sitting between them. The CDR3 extends over 14 amino acids. Germline values: CDR1 KGHSY, CDR2 FQNENV.